This T cell receptor beta chain was captured in a study of T cell responses to AZD1222 COVID-19 vaccine. Notes on the study in general: Only six or seven AZD1222 recipients were seropositive at baseline.

Profiling relied on immunoSEQ multiplex PCR, and the TCRdb table lists in-frame clones only, not all of them. The sample carries around 97,000 clones, less than 95% recorded once. Comments on this clone: The antigen remains unidentified.

The receptor's source is an adult in good health. Sequencing was performed on peripheral blood, taken on day 0 of AZD1222 vaccination.

CDR3 DNA sequence: TGCGCCAGCAGTCAATATTCCAGGCAGCCCCAGCATTTT. This codes for CASSQYSRQPQHF. V and J are TRBV23-1 and TRBJ1-5; D not certain. TRBV23-1 is an ORF, with its function uncertain. The CDR3 is 13 residues long. V gave up 1 base and J gave up 7 bases, with 8 bases separating them.